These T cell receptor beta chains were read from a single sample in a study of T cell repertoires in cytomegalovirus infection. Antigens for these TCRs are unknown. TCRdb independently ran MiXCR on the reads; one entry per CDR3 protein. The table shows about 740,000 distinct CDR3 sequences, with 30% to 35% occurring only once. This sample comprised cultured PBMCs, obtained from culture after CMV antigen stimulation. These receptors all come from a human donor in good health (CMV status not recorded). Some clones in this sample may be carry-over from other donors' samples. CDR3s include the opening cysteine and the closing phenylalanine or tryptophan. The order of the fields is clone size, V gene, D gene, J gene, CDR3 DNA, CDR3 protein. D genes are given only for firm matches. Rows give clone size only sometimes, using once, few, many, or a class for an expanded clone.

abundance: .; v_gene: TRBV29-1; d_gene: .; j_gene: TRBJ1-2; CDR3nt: TGCAGCGCCGAGGGAGGGAGGAACGGCTACACCTTC; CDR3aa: CSAEGGRNGYTF
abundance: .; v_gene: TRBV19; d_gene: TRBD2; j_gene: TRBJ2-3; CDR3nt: TGTGCCAGTAGTATTTGGTTCAGGGACTATAAAGTCACAGATACGCAGTATTTT; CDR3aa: CASSIWFRDYKVTDTQYF
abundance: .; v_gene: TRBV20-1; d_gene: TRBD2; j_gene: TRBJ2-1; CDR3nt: TGCAGTGCGAAGAGCGGGGGGGGTTATAATGAGCAGTTCTTC; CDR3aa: CSAKSGGGYNEQFF
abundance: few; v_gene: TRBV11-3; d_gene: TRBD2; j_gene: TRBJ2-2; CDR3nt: TGTGCCAGCAGCTTCGGACTAGATCTCCCCGGGGAGCTGTTTTTT; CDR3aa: CASSFGLDLPGELFF
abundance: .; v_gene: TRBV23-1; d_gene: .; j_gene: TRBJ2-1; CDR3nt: TGCGCCACCAACAATGAGCAGTTCTTC; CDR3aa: CATNNEQFF
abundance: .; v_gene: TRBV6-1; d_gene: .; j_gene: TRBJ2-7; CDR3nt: TGTGCCAGCAGTGACAGTTTCAGCTACGAGCAGTACTTC; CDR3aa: CASSDSFSYEQYF
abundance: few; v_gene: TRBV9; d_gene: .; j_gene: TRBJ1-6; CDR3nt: TGTGCCAGCAGCGTAGGACCATTCCATTCACCCCTCCACTTT; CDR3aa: CASSVGPFHSPLHF
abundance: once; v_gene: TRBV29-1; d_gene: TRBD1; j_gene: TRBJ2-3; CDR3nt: TGCAGCGTTATGACAGGGGGCTTCACAGATACGCAGTATTTT; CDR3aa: CSVMTGGFTDTQYF
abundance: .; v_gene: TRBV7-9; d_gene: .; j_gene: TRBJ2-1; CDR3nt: TGTGCCAGCAGCCCTTATCTACAGCAATCCTACAATGAGCAGTTCTTC; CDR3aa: CASSPYLQQSYNEQFF
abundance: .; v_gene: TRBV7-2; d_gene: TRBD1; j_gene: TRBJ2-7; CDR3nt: TGTGCCAGCACCCCAAGGACAGGGATTATCTACGAGCAGTACTTC; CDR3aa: CASTPRTGIIYEQYF
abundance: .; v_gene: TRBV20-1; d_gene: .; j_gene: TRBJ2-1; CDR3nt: TGCAGTGCACGCCCGGGAGACCGACTGAGGGATGAGCAGTTCTTC; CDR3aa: CSARPGDRLRDEQFF
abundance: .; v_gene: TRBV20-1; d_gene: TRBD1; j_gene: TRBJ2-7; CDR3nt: TGCAGTGCTAGTAATCCGCAGGGGGCATACGAGCAGTACTTC; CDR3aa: CSASNPQGAYEQYF
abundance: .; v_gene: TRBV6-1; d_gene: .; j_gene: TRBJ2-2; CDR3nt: TGTGCCAGCAGCCAAGTGCGGGCAACCACCGGGGAGCTGTTTTTT; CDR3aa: CASSQVRATTGELFF
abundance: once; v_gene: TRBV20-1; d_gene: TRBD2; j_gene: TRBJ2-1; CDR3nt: TGCAGTGCTAGTCAGGCGGGACTAGCGGGAGGGCCCTACAATGAGCAGTTCTTC; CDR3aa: CSASQAGLAGGPYNEQFF
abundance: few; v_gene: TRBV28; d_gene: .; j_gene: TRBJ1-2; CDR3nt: TGTGCCAGCAGTACCACAAGACCTCCAAACTATGGCTACACCTTC; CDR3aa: CASSTTRPPNYGYTF
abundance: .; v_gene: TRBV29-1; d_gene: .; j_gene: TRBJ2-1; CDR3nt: TGCAGCGTGGATAGACAGAACAATGAGCAGTTCTTC; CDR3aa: CSVDRQNNEQFF
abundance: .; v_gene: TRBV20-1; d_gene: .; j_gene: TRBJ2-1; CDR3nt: TGCAGTGCTATTCCGTCCGCGTTTGCAGAGCAGTTCTTC; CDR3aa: CSAIPSAFAEQFF
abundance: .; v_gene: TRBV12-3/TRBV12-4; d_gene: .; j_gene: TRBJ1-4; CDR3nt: TGTGCCAGCAGCTCCGACCCTTCTCACAGGGACAATGAAAAACTGTTTTTT; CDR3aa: CASSSDPSHRDNEKLFF
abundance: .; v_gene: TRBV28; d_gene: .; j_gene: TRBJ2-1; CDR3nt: TGTGCCAGCAGGGCCACAGGGAGTTACAATGAGCAGTTCTTC; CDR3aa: CASRATGSYNEQFF
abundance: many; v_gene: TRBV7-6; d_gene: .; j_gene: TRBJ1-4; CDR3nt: TGTGCCAGCAGCTTATACAGTAGTGGTGAAAAACTGTTTTTT; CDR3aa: CASSLYSSGEKLFF
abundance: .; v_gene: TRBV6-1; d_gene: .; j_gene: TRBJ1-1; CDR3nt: TGTGCCAGCAGTGAACCGGGACAGAACACTGAAGCTTTCTTT; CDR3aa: CASSEPGQNTEAFF
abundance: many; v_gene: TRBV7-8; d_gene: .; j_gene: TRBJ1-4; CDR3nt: TGTGCCAGCAGCTCATGGGGTAGTGAAAAACTGTTTTTT; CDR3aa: CASSSWGSEKLFF
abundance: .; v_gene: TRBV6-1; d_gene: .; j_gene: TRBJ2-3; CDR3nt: TGTGCCAGCAGTTACGTTTTCACAGATACGCAGTATTTT; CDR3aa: CASSYVFTDTQYF
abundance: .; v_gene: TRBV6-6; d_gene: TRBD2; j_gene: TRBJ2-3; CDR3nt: TGTGCCAGCCTCGGACTAGCGGGTGTGACAGATACGCAGTATTTT; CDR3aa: CASLGLAGVTDTQYF
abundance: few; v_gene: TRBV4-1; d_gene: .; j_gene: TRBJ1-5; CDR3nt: TGCGCCAGCAGCCAAGGGGTACAGCGAAATCAGCCCCAGCATTTT; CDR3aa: CASSQGVQRNQPQHF
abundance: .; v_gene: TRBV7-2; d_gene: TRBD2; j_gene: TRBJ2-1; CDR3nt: TGTGCCACCAGCGGGAGGATTATCAATGAGCAGTTCTTC; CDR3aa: CATSGRIINEQFF
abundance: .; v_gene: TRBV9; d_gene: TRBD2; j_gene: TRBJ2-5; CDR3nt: TGTGCCAGCAACCCGGGGGGAGTCGAGACCCAGTACTTC; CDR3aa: CASNPGGVETQYF
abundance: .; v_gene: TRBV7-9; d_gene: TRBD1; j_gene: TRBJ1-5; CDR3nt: TGTGCCAGCAGCCGAATCGGACAGGGCGGGGAGCCCCAGCATTTT; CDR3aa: CASSRIGQGGEPQHF
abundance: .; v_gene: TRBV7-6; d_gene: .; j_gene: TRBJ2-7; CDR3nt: TGTGCCAGCAGCTTACAGGAGTCTCGCGAGCAGTACTTC; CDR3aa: CASSLQESREQYF
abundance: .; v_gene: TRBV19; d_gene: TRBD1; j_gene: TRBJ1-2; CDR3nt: TGTGCCAGTAGTCCCGGTGGGGCTACAGGGGCCTATGGCTACACCTTC; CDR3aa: CASSPGGATGAYGYTF
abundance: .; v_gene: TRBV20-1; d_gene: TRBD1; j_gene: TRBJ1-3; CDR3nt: TGCAGTGCAACAACCGACAGGGCTGGAAACACCATATATTTT; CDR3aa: CSATTDRAGNTIYF
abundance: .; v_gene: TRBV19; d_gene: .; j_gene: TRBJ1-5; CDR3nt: TGTGCCAGTAACCCACGGCCGGGGCCCCAGCATTTT; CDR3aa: CASNPRPGPQHF
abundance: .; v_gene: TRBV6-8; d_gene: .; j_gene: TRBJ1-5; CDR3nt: TGTGCCAGCAGTGGGGCAGTAGTAACACCCCATCAGCCCCAGCATTTT; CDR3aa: CASSGAVVTPHQPQHF
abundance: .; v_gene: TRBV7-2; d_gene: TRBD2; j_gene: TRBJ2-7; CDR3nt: TGTGCCAGCAGCCTAGCGGAGGGCGAGCAGTACTTC; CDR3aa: CASSLAEGEQYF